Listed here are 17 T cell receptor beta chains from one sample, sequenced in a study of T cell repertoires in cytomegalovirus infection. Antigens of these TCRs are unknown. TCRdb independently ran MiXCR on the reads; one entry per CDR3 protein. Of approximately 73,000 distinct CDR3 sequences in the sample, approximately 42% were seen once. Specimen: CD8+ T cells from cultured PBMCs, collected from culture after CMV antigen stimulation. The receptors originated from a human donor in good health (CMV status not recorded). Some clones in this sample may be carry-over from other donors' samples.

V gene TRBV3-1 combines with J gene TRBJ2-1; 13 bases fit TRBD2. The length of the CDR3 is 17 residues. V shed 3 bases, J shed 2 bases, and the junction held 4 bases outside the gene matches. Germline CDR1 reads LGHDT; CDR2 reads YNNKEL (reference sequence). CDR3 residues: CASSQQGLAGPYNEQFF. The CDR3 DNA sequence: TGTGCCAGCAGCCAGCAGGGACTAGCGGGGCCCTACAATGAGCAGTTCTTC.

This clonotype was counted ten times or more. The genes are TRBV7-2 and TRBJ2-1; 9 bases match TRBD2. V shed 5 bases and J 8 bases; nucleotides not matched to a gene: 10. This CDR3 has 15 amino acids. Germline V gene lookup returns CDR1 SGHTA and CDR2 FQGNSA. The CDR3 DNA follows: TGTGCCAGCAGCCTCTTAGCGGGGGTTCTGGATGAGCAGTTCTTC. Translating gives CASSLLAGVLDEQFF.

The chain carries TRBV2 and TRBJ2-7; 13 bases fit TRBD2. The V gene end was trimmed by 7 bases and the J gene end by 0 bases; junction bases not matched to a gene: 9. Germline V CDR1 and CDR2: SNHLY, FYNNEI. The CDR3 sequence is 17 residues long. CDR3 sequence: CASTTLAGGGASYEQYF. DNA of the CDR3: TGTGCCAGCACCACACTAGCGGGGGGGGGGGCCTCCTACGAGCAGTACTTC.

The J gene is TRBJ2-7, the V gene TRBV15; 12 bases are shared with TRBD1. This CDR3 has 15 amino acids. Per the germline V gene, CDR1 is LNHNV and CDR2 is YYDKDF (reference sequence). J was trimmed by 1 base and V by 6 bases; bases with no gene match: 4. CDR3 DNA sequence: TGTGCCACCAGTCGGGACAGGGGGCTTTCCTACGAGCAGTACTTC. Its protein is CATSRDRGLSYEQYF.

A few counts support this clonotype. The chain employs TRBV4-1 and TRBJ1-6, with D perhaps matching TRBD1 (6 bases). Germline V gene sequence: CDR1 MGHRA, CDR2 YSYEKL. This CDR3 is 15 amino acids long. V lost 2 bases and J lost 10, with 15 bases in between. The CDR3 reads CASSQQGLQGSPLHF. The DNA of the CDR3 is TGCGCCAGCAGCCAACAGGGTTTACAGGGATCACCCCTCCACTTT.

The CDR3 spells CASSPPYGTPRTDTQYF. DNA for the CDR3: TGTGCCAGCAGTCCACCATACGGGACTCCCCGCACAGATACGCAGTATTTT. The chain employs TRBV27 and TRBJ2-3, with D possibly TRBD2 on 6 matching bases. V was clipped by 5 bases and J by 1 base, with 19 bases between them. This CDR3 comprises 17 residues. CDR1 and CDR2 from the germline V gene are MNHEY and SMNVEV (reference sequence).

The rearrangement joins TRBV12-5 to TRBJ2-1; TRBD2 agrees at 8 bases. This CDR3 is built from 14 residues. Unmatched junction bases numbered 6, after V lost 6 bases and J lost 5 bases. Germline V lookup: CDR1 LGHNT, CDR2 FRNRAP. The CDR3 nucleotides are TGTGCTAGTGGCCGGGGGGGACTAGACAATGAGCAGTTCTTC. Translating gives CASGRGGLDNEQFF. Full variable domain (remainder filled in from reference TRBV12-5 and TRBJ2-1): DARVTQTPRHKVTEMGQEVTMRCQPILGHNTVFWYRQTMMQGLELLAYFRNRAPLDDSGMPKDRFSAEMPDATLATLKIQPSEPRDSAVYFCASGRGGLDNEQFFGPGTRLTVL.

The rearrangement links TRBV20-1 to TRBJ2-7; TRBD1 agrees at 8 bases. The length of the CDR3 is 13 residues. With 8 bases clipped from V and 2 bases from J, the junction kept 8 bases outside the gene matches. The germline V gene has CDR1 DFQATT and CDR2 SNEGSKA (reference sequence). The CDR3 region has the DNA TGCAGTTTCCGGGACAGGAGCACCTACGAGCAGTACTTC. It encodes CSFRDRSTYEQYF.

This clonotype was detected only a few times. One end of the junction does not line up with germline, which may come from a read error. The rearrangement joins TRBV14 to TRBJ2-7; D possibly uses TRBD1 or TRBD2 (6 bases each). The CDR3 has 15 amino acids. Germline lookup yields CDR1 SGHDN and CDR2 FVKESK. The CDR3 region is CASSQEGGGDYEQYF. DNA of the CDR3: TGTGCCAGCAGTCAAGAGGGGGGCGGGGACTACGAGCAGTACTTC.

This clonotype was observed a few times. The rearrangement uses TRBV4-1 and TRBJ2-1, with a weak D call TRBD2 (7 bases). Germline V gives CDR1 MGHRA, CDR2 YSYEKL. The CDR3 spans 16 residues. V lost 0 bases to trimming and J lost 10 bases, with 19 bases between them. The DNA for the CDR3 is TGCGCCAGCAGCCAAGATTCGTGGGGGGGCCGCGGAGAGCAGTTCTTC. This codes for CASSQDSWGGRGEQFF.

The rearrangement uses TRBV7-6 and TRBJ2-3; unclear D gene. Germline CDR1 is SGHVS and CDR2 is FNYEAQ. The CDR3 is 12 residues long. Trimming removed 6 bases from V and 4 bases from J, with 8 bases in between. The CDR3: CASRLVADTQYF. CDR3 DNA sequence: TGTGCCAGCAGACTCGTCGCAGATACGCAGTATTTT.

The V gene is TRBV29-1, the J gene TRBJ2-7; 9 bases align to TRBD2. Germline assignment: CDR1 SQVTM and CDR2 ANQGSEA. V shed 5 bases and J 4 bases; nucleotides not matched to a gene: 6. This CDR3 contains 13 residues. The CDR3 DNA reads TGCAGCGTTTTCGCGGGGGGGAATTACGAGCAGTACTTC. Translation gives CSVFAGGNYEQYF.

CDR3 in DNA: TGTGCCAGCAGTTTATCGTGGGGGGGGTTCTACAATGAGCAGTTCTTC. Translating gives CASSLSWGGFYNEQFF. The rearrangement links TRBV7-9 to TRBJ2-1, with 7 bases matching TRBD2. The CDR3 runs 16 residues. Germline CDR1 reads SEHNR; CDR2 reads FQNEAQ (reference sequence). V lost 6 bases and J lost 3; bases outside the gene matches: 11.

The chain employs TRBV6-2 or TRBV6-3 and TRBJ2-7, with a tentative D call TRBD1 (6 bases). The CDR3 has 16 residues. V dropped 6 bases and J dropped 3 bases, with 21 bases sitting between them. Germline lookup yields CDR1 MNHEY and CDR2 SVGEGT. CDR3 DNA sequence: TGTGCCAGCAGAACAGTAACCGGGACAAGAAACTACGAGCAGTACTTC. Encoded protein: CASRTVTGTRNYEQYF.

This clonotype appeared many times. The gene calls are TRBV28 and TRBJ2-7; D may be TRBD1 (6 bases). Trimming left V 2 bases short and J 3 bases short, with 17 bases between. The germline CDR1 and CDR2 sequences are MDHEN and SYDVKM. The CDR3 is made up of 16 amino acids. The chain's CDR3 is CASSLEYLDRGYEQYF. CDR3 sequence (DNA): TGTGCCAGCAGTTTAGAGTATTTGGACAGAGGCTACGAGCAGTACTTC.

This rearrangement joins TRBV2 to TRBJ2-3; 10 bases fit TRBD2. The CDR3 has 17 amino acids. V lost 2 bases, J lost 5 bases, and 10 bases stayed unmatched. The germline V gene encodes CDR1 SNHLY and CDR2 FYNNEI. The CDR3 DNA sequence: TGTGCCAGCAGTGAACGGGAGCGGGGGGGCCTCAAAGATACGCAGTATTTT. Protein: CASSERERGGLKDTQYF.

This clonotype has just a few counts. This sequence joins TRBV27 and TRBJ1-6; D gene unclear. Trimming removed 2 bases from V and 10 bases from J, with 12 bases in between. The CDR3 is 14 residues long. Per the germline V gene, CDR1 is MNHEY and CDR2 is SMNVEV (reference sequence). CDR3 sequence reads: CASSLVPAASPLHF. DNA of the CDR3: TGTGCCAGCAGTTTAGTCCCAGCCGCGTCACCCCTCCACTTT.